The 8 T cell receptor beta chains listed next were all sequenced from one sample in a study of blood T cell repertoires in COVID-19. TCRdb keeps only in-frame clones here, not all; method: immunoSEQ multiplex PCR. The profile shows 200,000 to 300,000 clones, 70% to 90% of them singletons. Specimen: peripheral blood. The receptor source for this set is a woman in her 30s with acute or convalescent COVID-19.

This chain connects TRBV27 to TRBJ1-1, with D uncertain. CDR3 length equals 13 residues. The germline CDR1 and CDR2 sequences are MNHEY and SMNVEV (reference sequence). V dropped 4 bases and J dropped 1 base, with 7 bases sitting between them. Here the CDR3 reads CASSSRQNTEAFF. The CDR3 DNA reads TGTGCCAGCAGTTCCCGACAGAACACTGAAGCTTTCTTT.

V usage is TRBV5-6 and J usage is TRBJ2-1, with 8 bases identical to TRBD2. The V gene's germline CDR1 is SGHDT and CDR2 YYEEEE. This CDR3 comprises 12 residues. J was trimmed by 14 bases and V by 1 base; bases with no gene match: 5. CDR3 sequence: CASSLSRGAKFF. CDR3 coding DNA: TGTGCCAGCAGCTTGTCGCGGGGGGCGAAGTTCTTC.

This clone was picked up a small number of times. The gene calls are TRBV2 and TRBJ2-2, with D tentatively TRBD1 (6 bases). Trimming left V 7 bases short and J 3 bases short, with 15 bases between. This CDR3 is 15 amino acids long. In germline, CDR1 is SNHLY, CDR2 FYNNEI. The CDR3 region is CASTLSRGYTGELFF. CDR3 in DNA: TGTGCCAGCACCCTATCTAGGGGGTACACCGGGGAGCTGTTTTTT.

The table lists this clone with a few counts. The gene calls are TRBV27 and TRBJ2-5, with 12 positions matching TRBD2. J gave up 5 bases and V 6 bases, and 7 bases lay outside the gene matches. The CDR3 has 15 amino acids. CDR1 and CDR2 from the germline V gene are MNHEY and SMNVEV (reference sequence). CDR3 residues: CASRLAGGPRETQYF. In DNA, the CDR3 is TGTGCCAGCAGGCTAGCGGGAGGGCCGCGGGAGACCCAGTACTTC.

This chain uses TRBV30 with TRBJ2-3; perhaps TRBD2 as D (7 bases). Germline CDR1 is GTSNPN and CDR2 is SVGIG (reference sequence). The CDR3 length is 17 residues. With 3 bases removed from V and 0 bases from J, the gap between germline ends came to 19 bases. CDR3 DNA: TGTGCCTGGAGGGACCCCGGGGGGCTCTCTAGCACAGATACGCAGTATTTT. As protein: CAWRDPGGLSSTDTQYF.

This clone showed up just a few times. This chain links TRBV2 with TRBJ1-2; 7 bases align to TRBD1. The germline V gene encodes CDR1 SNHLY and CDR2 FYNNEI. After removal of 8 bases from V and 0 bases from J, the junction contained 3 bases not matched to a gene. This CDR3 has 13 residues. CDR3 amino acids: CASRTGANYGYTF. The CDR3, as DNA: TGTGCCAGCCGGACAGGAGCTAACTATGGCTACACCTTC.

The V and J genes are TRBV16 and TRBJ1-5, with D possibly TRBD1 on 5 matching bases. In germline, CDR1 is KGHSY, CDR2 FQNENV. The CDR3 loop spans 13 amino acids. Trimming took 4 bases from V and 5 from J, leaving 9 bases between them. This CDR3 reads CASSLGAYQPQHF. Here the CDR3 DNA reads TGTGCCAGCAGCCTAGGGGCATATCAGCCCCAGCATTTT.

This rearrangement joins TRBV19 to TRBJ1-2, with D maybe TRBD1 (6 bases). The CDR3 loop spans 15 amino acids. Per the germline V gene, CDR1 is LNHDA and CDR2 is SQIVND (reference sequence). V lost 0 bases to trimming and J lost 4 bases, with 12 bases between them. The CDR3 DNA reads as TGTGCCAGTAGTATAGAAACAGGGAAGCTCTATGGCTACACCTTC. The encoded protein is CASSIETGKLYGYTF.